Listed here are 10 T cell receptor beta chains from one sample, sequenced in a study of cytomegalovirus exposure and HLA in healthy donors. PCR involved 60 Vbeta and 13 Jbeta primers. Only in-frame clones appear in the TCRdb table, and some are missing; sequencing was by immunoSEQ multiplex PCR. The sample includes approximately 160,000 clones, about three quarters of them seen just once. Specimen: PBMCs. These TCRs come from a woman aged 35 to 49 in good health and CMV-seropositive.

DNA of the CDR3: TGTGCCAGCAGCTTAGGTACGGGGGTCTCCACCGGGGAGCTGTTTTTT. Amino acids: CASSLGTGVSTGELFF. The J gene is TRBJ2-2, the V gene TRBV7-8, with TRBD2 as a possible D gene (6 bases). V was trimmed by 1 base and J by 4 bases, leaving 13 bases between them. This CDR3 is built from 16 residues. The germline CDR1 and CDR2 sequences are SGHVS and FQNEAQ. The whole variable domain, filled in from reference TRBV7-8 and TRBJ2-2, reads GAGVSQSPRYKVAKRGQDVALRCDPISGHVSLFWYQQALGQGPEFLTYFQNEAQLDKSGLPSDRFFAERPEGSVSTLKIQRTQQEDSAVYLCASSLGTGVSTGELFFGEGSRLTVL.

V gene TRBV11-3 combines with J gene TRBJ2-7; possible D gene TRBD2, 6 bases. Germline lookup yields CDR1 SGHNT and CDR2 YENEEA. The V end lost 5 bases, the J end lost 4 bases, and 18 bases lay between the germline ends. CDR3 length: 15 residues. This CDR3 reads CASSSNGRRPYEQYF. CDR3 in DNA: TGTGCCAGCAGCAGCAACGGGAGACGGCCTTACGAGCAGTACTTC.

The rearrangement uses TRBV7-2 and TRBJ1-5, with D possibly TRBD1 on 5 matching bases. Germline values: CDR1 SGHTA, CDR2 FQGNSA. The CDR3 is made up of 15 amino acids. V was clipped by 2 bases and J by 3 bases, with 11 bases between them. The CDR3 DNA sequence: TGTGCCAGCAGCTTACAGGGTGCTTTCAATCAGCCCCAGCATTTT. Protein sequence: CASSLQGAFNQPQHF.

The chain is built from TRBV7-2 and TRBJ2-5; no firm D call. Germline lookup yields CDR1 SGHTA and CDR2 FQGNSA. The V and J ends lost 1 base and 2 bases respectively, with 17 bases between them. CDR3 length: 17 amino acids. In DNA form, the CDR3 reads TGTGCCAGCAGCTTAGAAATTAGTATGACAAAACAAGAGACCCAGTACTTC. It translates to CASSLEISMTKQETQYF. Supplemented by reference TRBV7-2 and TRBJ2-5, the full variable domain reads GAGVSQSPSNKVTEKGKDVELRCDPISGHTALYWYRQSLGQGLEFLIYFQGNSAPDKSGLPSDRFSAERTGGSVSTLTIQRTQQEDSAVYLCASSLEISMTKQETQYFGPGTRLLVL.

The rearrangement links TRBV30 to TRBJ1-4; 8 nucleotides match TRBD1. Trimming removed 2 bases from V and 8 bases from J; junction bases left unmatched: 4. Germline lookup yields CDR1 GTSNPN and CDR2 SVGIG (reference sequence). The CDR3 has 13 amino acids. The CDR3 DNA follows: TGTGCCTGGAGTCAAGACAGGGGAGAAAAACTGTTTTTT. Its translation: CAWSQDRGEKLFF.

V gene TRBV7-9 combines with J gene TRBJ1-1; D might be TRBD1 (5 bases). V lost 4 bases to trimming and J lost 0 bases, with 9 bases between them. This CDR3 spans 14 amino acids. The V gene's germline CDR1 is SEHNR and CDR2 FQNEAQ (reference sequence). DNA for the CDR3: TGTGCCAGCAGCTGGGGCACGGTGAACACTGAAGCTTTCTTT. Translation gives CASSWGTVNTEAFF.

This clone was picked up one time. This chain connects TRBV28 to TRBJ1-2; perhaps TRBD1 as D (5 bases). Germline CDR1 and CDR2: MDHEN and SYDVKM. V was cut by 10 bases and J by 5 bases, with 11 bases left in between. The CDR3 covers 11 residues. The CDR3 spells CATLQGYGYTF. The CDR3 DNA reads as TGTGCCACCCTCCAGGGTTATGGCTACACCTTC.

The gene calls are TRBV25-1 and TRBJ1-4; 8 nucleotides line up with TRBD1. The CDR3 has 15 residues. V dropped 5 bases and J dropped 7; count of bases not matched to a gene: 9. The germline CDR1 and CDR2 sequences are MGHDK and SYGVNS. As DNA, the CDR3 is TGTGCCAGCAGTCGGGCCCAGGGGGCCGGTGAAAAACTGTTTTTT. It yields the protein CASSRAQGAGEKLFF.

This clone was counted only a few times. The V gene is TRBV30, the J gene TRBJ1-4; D unclear. The CDR3 sequence is 13 residues long. V lost 4 bases and J lost 8, with 14 bases in between. Germline lookup yields CDR1 GTSNPN and CDR2 SVGIG (reference sequence). The CDR3 here is CAWKTESGEKLFF. The CDR3 DNA follows: TGTGCCTGGAAGACTGAATCGGGGGAAAAACTGTTTTTT. The complete variable domain, with remaining parts taken from reference TRBV30 and TRBJ1-4, reads SQTIHQWPATLVQPVGSPLSLECTVEGTSNPNLYWYRQAAGRGLQLLFYSVGIGQISSEVPQNLSASRPQDRQFILSSKKLLLSDSGFYLCAWKTESGEKLFFGSGTQLSVL.

For this clone: Other DNA sequences in this specimen translate into the identical CDR3. The CDR3 bases are TGCAGCGTTGGGCAGGGGAACACTGAAGCTTTCTTT. This codes for CSVGQGNTEAFF. The chain has TRBV29-1 and TRBJ1-1; TRBD1 is a possible D gene (5 bases). The CDR3 spans 12 residues. Trimming cost V 4 bases and J 1 base, with 7 bases left between them. From germline, CDR1 is SQVTM and CDR2 ANQGSEA.